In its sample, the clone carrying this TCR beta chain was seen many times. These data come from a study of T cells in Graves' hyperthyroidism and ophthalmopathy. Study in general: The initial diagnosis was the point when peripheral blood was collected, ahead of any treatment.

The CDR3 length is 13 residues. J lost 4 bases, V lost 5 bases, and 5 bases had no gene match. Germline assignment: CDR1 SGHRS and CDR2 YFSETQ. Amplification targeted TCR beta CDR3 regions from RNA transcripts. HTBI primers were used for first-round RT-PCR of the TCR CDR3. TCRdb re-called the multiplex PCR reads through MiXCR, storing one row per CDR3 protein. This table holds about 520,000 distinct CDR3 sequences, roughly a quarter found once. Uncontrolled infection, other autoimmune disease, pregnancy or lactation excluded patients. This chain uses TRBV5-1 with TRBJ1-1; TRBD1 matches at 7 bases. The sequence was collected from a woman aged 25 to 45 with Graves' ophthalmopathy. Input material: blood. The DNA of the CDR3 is TGCGCCAGCAGGGGGACAGTAGGCACTGAAGCTTTCTTT. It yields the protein CASRGTVGTEAFF.